The 29 T cell receptor beta chains reported below all come from one sample, sequenced in a study of cytotoxic CD8 clonotypes in ibrutinib-treated CLL. Only in-frame clones appear in the TCRdb table, and some are missing; sequencing was by immunoSEQ multiplex PCR. In the table there are 55,000 to 85,000 clones, 75% to 95% of which are singletons. The specimen was PBMCs, collected after 12 months of ibrutinib treatment. Receptor source: a human donor with chronic lymphocytic leukemia.

The gene calls are TRBV7-8 and TRBJ2-1, with TRBD2 matching over 7 bases. The germline V gene has CDR1 SGHVS and CDR2 FQNEAQ. The CDR3 sequence is 16 residues long. Losses at the gene ends were 8 bases for V and 8 bases for J; bases not matched to a gene: 18. The CDR3 is CASGPYIAGIRDEQFF. CDR3 DNA: TGTGCCAGCGGACCTTATATAGCGGGTATCAGGGATGAGCAGTTCTTC.

The chain carries TRBV7-6 and TRBJ1-6; 9 nucleotides align to TRBD1. V dropped 4 bases and J dropped 3; count of bases not matched to a gene: 7. CDR1 and CDR2 from the germline V gene are SGHVS and FNYEAQ. The CDR3 has 17 residues. The CDR3 loop reads CASSSAGTGHYNSPLHF. The CDR3 nucleotides are TGTGCCAGCAGCTCGGCCGGGACAGGGCACTATAATTCACCCCTCCACTTT. The full variable domain, its missing parts supplied by reference TRBV7-6 and TRBJ1-6, is GAGVSQSPRYKVTKRGQDVALRCDPISGHVSLYWYRQALGQGPEFLTYFNYEAQQDKSGLPNDRFSAERPEGSISTLTIQRTEQRDSAMYRCASSSAGTGHYNSPLHFGNGTRLTVT.

The chain has TRBV9 and TRBJ2-2; 9 bases match TRBD2. Trimming at V came to 0 bases and at J to 1 base, leaving 1 base not matched to a gene. The CDR3 loop spans 16 amino acids. The germline V gene encodes CDR1 SGDLS and CDR2 YYNGEE. CDR3 DNA sequence: TGTGCCAGCAGCGTAGCTAGCGGGATGAACACCGGGGAGCTGTTTTTT. Protein product: CASSVASGMNTGELFF.

The chain joins TRBV29-1 to TRBJ2-7; possibly TRBD1 for D (6 bases). The CDR3 consists of 13 residues. V lost 4 bases and J lost 3, with 13 bases in between. Germline CDR1 reads SQVTM; CDR2 reads ANQGSEA. CDR3 loop: CSVGGGSFYEQYF. Here the CDR3 DNA reads TGCAGCGTTGGAGGGGGTTCTTTCTACGAGCAGTACTTC.

The chain carries TRBV7-2 and TRBJ1-1, with D hard to call. Germline CDR1 SGHTA, CDR2 FQGNSA. This CDR3 spans 14 amino acids. Deletions cut 3 bases from V and 3 bases from J, with 11 bases between. The CDR3 sequence is CASSLVVEDTEAFF. The CDR3 DNA sequence: TGTGCCAGCAGCTTGGTAGTAGAGGACACTGAAGCTTTCTTT.

The gene calls are TRBV18 and TRBJ2-1, with 10 bases lining up with TRBD2. This CDR3 is built from 15 residues. V was clipped by 3 bases and J by 7 bases; unmatched bases: 6. In germline, CDR1 is KGHSH, CDR2 LQKENI. The chain's CDR3 is CASSPPPSGRNEQFF. The CDR3 DNA sequence: TGTGCCAGCTCACCTCCCCCTAGCGGGAGAAATGAGCAGTTCTTC.

The rearrangement joins TRBV10-3 to TRBJ1-2; possibly TRBD1 for D (5 bases). Germline V gene sequence: CDR1 ENHRY, CDR2 SYGVKD. V was trimmed by 10 bases and J by 4 bases, leaving 13 bases between them. The CDR3 is 12 amino acids. This chain's CDR3 is CATSGRSYGYTF. DNA for the CDR3: TGTGCCACCTCGGGACGGAGCTATGGCTACACCTTC.

The V gene is TRBV7-8, the J gene TRBJ2-2; 7 bases are a match to TRBD1. CDR1 and CDR2 from the germline V gene are SGHVS and FQNEAQ. V was clipped by 8 bases and J by 3 bases; unmatched bases: 6. The CDR3 runs 14 residues. CDR3 sequence: CASWQGVDTGELFF. The DNA of the CDR3 is TGTGCCAGCTGGCAGGGGGTAGACACCGGGGAGCTGTTTTTT.

This CDR3 reads CASSLQTALMNTEAFF. The DNA of the CDR3 is TGCGCCAGCAGCTTACAAACAGCTCTCATGAACACTGAAGCTTTCTTT. The genes are TRBV5-1 and TRBJ1-1; D is uncertain. CDR3 size: 16 residues. Germline V CDR1 and CDR2: SGHRS, YFSETQ. With 2 bases removed from V and 0 bases from J, the gap between germline ends came to 14 bases.

The CDR3 is CASSQNTGELFF. CDR3 nucleotide sequence: TGTGCCAGCAGCCAGAACACCGGGGAGCTGTTTTTT. This chain links TRBV5-4 with TRBJ2-2; D call uncertain. V was clipped by 4 bases and J by 1 base, with 2 bases between them. Germline loops: CDR1 SGHNT, CDR2 YYREEE (reference sequence). The CDR3 spans 12 residues.

The genes are TRBV5-1 and TRBJ2-5; the D is unclear. CDR1 is SGHRS, CDR2 YFSETQ, per germline. This CDR3 has 17 residues. V lost 0 bases and J lost 0, with 15 bases in between. CDR3: CASSLDVGSPDQETQYF. CDR3 DNA sequence: TGCGCCAGCAGCTTGGACGTAGGCTCGCCGGACCAAGAGACCCAGTACTTC.

The gene calls are TRBV19 and TRBJ1-5; D possibly corresponds to TRBD1 (6 bases). This CDR3 comprises 15 residues. V shed 0 bases and J shed 6 bases, with 12 bases lying between them. Germline CDR1 is LNHDA and CDR2 is SQIVND (reference sequence). The DNA for the CDR3 is TGTGCCAGTAGTATAGATGGGGGGGCCGGTCAGCCCCAGCATTTT. Translating gives CASSIDGGAGQPQHF.

The rearrangement joins TRBV4-1 to TRBJ2-1; D call uncertain. Germline assignment: CDR1 MGHRA and CDR2 YSYEKL. The CDR3 runs to 15 residues. V dropped 0 bases and J dropped 0 bases, with 6 bases sitting between them. The CDR3, as DNA: TGCGCCAGCAGCCAAGACAGCCGCTCCTACAATGAGCAGTTCTTC. It specifies CASSQDSRSYNEQFF.

The rearrangement uses TRBV19 and TRBJ1-5, with TRBD1 matching over 7 bases. CDR1 is LNHDA, CDR2 SQIVND, per germline (reference sequence). Losses at the gene ends were 6 bases for V and 5 bases for J; bases not matched to a gene: 4. The length of the CDR3 is 13 residues. CDR3 sequence: CASRYTGDQPQHF. In DNA form, the CDR3 reads TGTGCCAGTAGATATACAGGGGATCAGCCCCAGCATTTT.

The genes are TRBV7-6 and TRBJ2-5; maybe TRBD2 (5 bases). The DNA end lines up better with TRBJ2-7; the J call may be wrong. The CDR3 consists of 13 residues. Per germline, CDR1 SGHVS and CDR2 FNYEAQ. The chain's CDR3 is CASSRGLQYEQYF. For the CDR3, the DNA is TGTGCCAGCAGCCGAGGACTCCAATACGAGCAGTACTTC.

V gene TRBV29-1 combines with J gene TRBJ2-1; 13 bases line up with TRBD2. V shed 4 bases, J shed 12 bases, and the junction held 9 bases outside the gene matches. Germline assignment: CDR1 SQVTM and CDR2 ANQGSEA. This CDR3 contains 14 residues. CDR3 region: CSVAGLAGARGQFF. The CDR3, as DNA: TGCAGCGTTGCCGGACTAGCGGGAGCGAGGGGGCAGTTCTTC.

In its sample, this clone was seen once. This chain connects TRBV5-1 to TRBJ2-7; weak D call: TRBD2 (6 bases). The germline gives CDR1 SGHRS, CDR2 YFSETQ. The CDR3 contains 16 residues. V was shortened by 4 bases and J by 3 bases, with 20 bases between the two germline ends. Here the CDR3 DNA reads TGCGCCAGCAGCCTCGGAGGGAGAAGCCCAATCTACGAGCAGTACTTC. Its protein is CASSLGGRSPIYEQYF.

The genes are TRBV5-1 and TRBJ1-4, with D possibly TRBD1 on 5 matching bases. Trimming left V 6 bases short and J 5 bases short, with 11 bases between. CDR3 length equals 13 residues. Germline values: CDR1 SGHRS, CDR2 YFSETQ. CDR3 DNA: TGCGCCAGCAAGCCGGGGCTGAATGAAAAACTGTTTTTT. Translating it yields CASKPGLNEKLFF.

J is TRBJ1-5 and V is TRBV19, with 8 bases that match TRBD1. V lost 6 bases to trimming and J lost 5 bases; unmatched junction nucleotides: 9. CDR3 length equals 15 residues. From germline, CDR1 is LNHDA and CDR2 SQIVND (reference sequence). The CDR3 sequence: CASRYLTGGDQPQHF. DNA for the CDR3: TGTGCCAGTAGGTACCTTACAGGGGGAGATCAGCCCCAGCATTTT. The variable domain in full, with the rest retrieved from reference TRBV19 and TRBJ1-5, is DGGITQSPKYLFRKEGQNVTLSCEQNLNHDAMYWYRQDPGQGLRLIYYSQIVNDFQKGDIAEGYSVSREKKESFPLTVTSAQKNPTAFYLCASRYLTGGDQPQHFGDGTRLSIL.

This rearrangement joins TRBV13 to TRBJ2-7; 8 bases align to TRBD2. After removal of 5 bases from V and 3 bases from J, the junction contained 6 bases not matched to a gene. The CDR3 contains 14 residues. Germline loops: CDR1 PRHDT, CDR2 FYEKMQ (reference sequence). This CDR3 reads CASSPGLGRYEQYF. For the CDR3, the DNA is TGTGCCAGCAGCCCGGGACTAGGACGCTACGAGCAGTACTTC.

The CDR3 nucleotides are TGCGCCAGCAGTGAGTCGGGACTAGCGGGAGGCCCGCACGCCACAGATACGCAGTATTTT. Residues: CASSESGLAGGPHATDTQYF. The chain carries TRBV10-1 and TRBJ2-3; 15 nucleotides line up with TRBD2. Germline loops: CDR1 WNHNN, CDR2 SYGVQD (reference sequence). CDR3 length: 20 residues. The V gene end was trimmed by 0 bases and the J gene end by 2 bases; junction bases not matched to a gene: 9.

Of note for this clone: A read error may produce the germline difference seen at one junction end. The chain employs TRBV7-7 and TRBJ2-7, with 7 bases fitting TRBD1. This CDR3 contains 13 residues. Germline-derived CDR1 and CDR2 are SSHAT and FNYEAQ (reference sequence). Written as DNA, the CDR3 is TGTGCTAGCAGCGCGACAGGGACCTACGAGCAGTACTTC. It yields the protein CASSATGTYEQYF.

CDR3 DNA: TGTGCCAGTAGTCCACGAACACGCCGCCGGGGGGTGAATGAAAAACTGTTTTTT. Protein: CASSPRTRRRGVNEKLFF. The chain has TRBV19 and TRBJ1-4; possibly TRBD1 for D (5 bases). Germline loops: CDR1 LNHDA, CDR2 SQIVND (reference sequence). The CDR3 length is 18 residues. The V gene lost 5 bases and the J gene lost 5 bases, with 24 bases spanning the gap. Looking up the rest from reference TRBV19 and TRBJ1-4 gives the full variable domain: DGGITQSPKYLFRKEGQNVTLSCEQNLNHDAMYWYRQDPGQGLRLIYYSQIVNDFQKGDIAEGYSVSREKKESFPLTVTSAQKNPTAFYLCASSPRTRRRGVNEKLFFGSGTQLSVL.

The CDR3 DNA is TGTGCCAGCAGCTCCCGGGACAGGGGGGGAACCGGGGAGCTGTTTTTT. It encodes CASSSRDRGGTGELFF. The chain combines TRBV9 with TRBJ2-2; 11 nucleotides match TRBD1. Germline V lookup: CDR1 SGDLS, CDR2 YYNGEE. The V segment lost 4 bases and the J segment 5 bases; nucleotides outside the gene matches: 7. There are 16 residues in the CDR3.

The chain couples TRBV5-4 to TRBJ2-2, with 8 bases matching TRBD2. Germline loops: CDR1 SGHNT, CDR2 YYREEE (reference sequence). This CDR3 contains 15 residues. Trimming cost V 4 bases and J 2 bases; bases outside gene matches: 4. The DNA for the CDR3 is TGTGCCAGCAGCCGACTAGCGAGTAACACCGGGGAGCTGTTTTTT. Translating it yields CASSRLASNTGELFF.

DNA for the CDR3: TGTGCCTGGGACAGGGGGATGAACACTGAAGCTTTCTTT. It encodes CAWDRGMNTEAFF. This chain links TRBV30 with TRBJ1-1; 9 nucleotides agree with TRBD1. Germline V gene lookup returns CDR1 GTSNPN and CDR2 SVGIG (reference sequence). This CDR3 is built from 13 residues. The ends lost 5 bases at V and 0 bases at J; junction bases unmatched: 1. The full variable domain, in which reference TRBV30 and TRBJ1-1 provide the parts outside the CDR3, is SQTIHQWPATLVQPVGSPLSLECTVEGTSNPNLYWYRQAAGRGLQLLFYSVGIGQISSEVPQNLSASRPQDRQFILSSKKLLLSDSGFYLCAWDRGMNTEAFFGQGTRLTVV.

V gene TRBV27 combines with J gene TRBJ2-5, with D perhaps matching TRBD1 (5 bases). The germline V gene encodes CDR1 MNHEY and CDR2 SMNVEV (reference sequence). The V end was cut by 1 base, the J end by 5 bases, with 11 bases between. This CDR3 spans 14 amino acids. The CDR3 DNA reads TGTGCCAGCAGTTTATTCCAGGGCAGGGAGACCCAGTACTTC. It yields the protein CASSLFQGRETQYF.

The chain couples TRBV30 to TRBJ1-2; no firm D call. CDR1 GTSNPN and CDR2 SVGIG come from the germline V gene (reference sequence). The CDR3 is 15 amino acids. The germline V and J ends were trimmed by 2 bases and 0 bases, with 13 bases remaining between them. The chain's CDR3 is CAWSRGRGANYGYTF. The DNA of the CDR3 is TGTGCCTGGAGTCGCGGACGGGGAGCTAACTATGGCTACACCTTC.

The chain employs TRBV28 and TRBJ2-7, with 10 positions matching TRBD2. Germline CDR1 and CDR2: MDHEN and SYDVKM. This CDR3 is built from 15 residues. V shed 6 bases and J 0 bases; nucleotides not matched to a gene: 5. The CDR3 protein is CASRGPSGSSYEQYF. The CDR3 DNA follows: TGTGCCAGCAGAGGTCCTAGCGGGAGCTCCTACGAGCAGTACTTC.